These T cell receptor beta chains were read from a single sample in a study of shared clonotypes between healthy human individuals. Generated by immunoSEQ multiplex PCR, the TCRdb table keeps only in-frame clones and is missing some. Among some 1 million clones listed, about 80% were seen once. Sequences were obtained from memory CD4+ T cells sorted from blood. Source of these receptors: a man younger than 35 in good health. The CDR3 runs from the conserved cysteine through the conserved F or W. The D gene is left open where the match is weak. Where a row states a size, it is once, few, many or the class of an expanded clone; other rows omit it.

CDR3nt: TGTGCCAGCAGCTGGGACCGATGGAACACTGAAGCTTTCTTT
CDR3aa: CASSWDRWNTEAFF
j_gene: TRBJ1-1
d_gene: NA
abundance: NA
v_gene: TRBV5-4

CDR3nt: TGTGCCAGCAGCTTAAGTCCGGGCCTCCCCTACGAGCAGTACTTC
CDR3aa: CASSLSPGLPYEQYF
j_gene: TRBJ2-7
d_gene: NA
abundance: NA
v_gene: TRBV7-2

CDR3nt: TGCGCCAGCAGCTCGGGGCTAGCGGGAGGGCCGGCGGAGACCCAGTACTTC
CDR3aa: CASSSGLAGGPAETQYF
j_gene: TRBJ2-5
d_gene: TRBD2
abundance: NA
v_gene: TRBV5-1

CDR3nt: TGTGCCAGCACCTCCGGGACAGGGGGCATCGGGGAGCTGTTTTTT
CDR3aa: CASTSGTGGIGELFF
j_gene: TRBJ2-2
d_gene: TRBD1
abundance: NA
v_gene: TRBV6-1

CDR3nt: TGTGCCAGCAGCGACGGGAGGGAGGTCGAGCAGTACTTC
CDR3aa: CASSDGREVEQYF
j_gene: TRBJ2-7
d_gene: TRBD2
abundance: NA
v_gene: TRBV7-6

CDR3nt: TGCGCCAGCAGCGTCAGGGGTTCCTTGAACACTGAAGCTTTCTTT
CDR3aa: CASSVRGSLNTEAFF
j_gene: TRBJ1-1
d_gene: NA
abundance: NA
v_gene: TRBV5-1

CDR3nt: TGCAGCGTTGGGTGGGTGGGGGCAGATACGCAGTATTTT
CDR3aa: CSVGWVGADTQYF
j_gene: TRBJ2-3
d_gene: NA
abundance: few
v_gene: TRBV29-1

CDR3nt: TGTGCCATCAGTGCCGGGACTAGCGGGAGCAATGAGCAGTTCTTC
CDR3aa: CAISAGTSGSNEQFF
j_gene: TRBJ2-1
d_gene: TRBD2
abundance: NA
v_gene: TRBV10-3

CDR3nt: TGTGCCAGCAGTTTCCAGGCAGGGGCGGGAACTGAAGCTTTCTTT
CDR3aa: CASSFQAGAGTEAFF
j_gene: TRBJ1-1
d_gene: NA
abundance: few
v_gene: TRBV5-4

CDR3nt: TGTGCCAGCAGCTTAGAACAGGGTGGAGAGACCCAGTACTTC
CDR3aa: CASSLEQGGETQYF
j_gene: TRBJ2-5
d_gene: NA
abundance: once
v_gene: TRBV7-9

CDR3nt: TGTGCCAGTAGTACGACCGATAATTCACCCCTCCACTTT
CDR3aa: CASSTTDNSPLHF
j_gene: TRBJ1-6
d_gene: NA
abundance: NA
v_gene: TRBV19

CDR3nt: TGCGCCAGCTTCCCGGTGAGCCAAGAGACCCAGTACTTC
CDR3aa: CASFPVSQETQYF
j_gene: TRBJ2-5
d_gene: NA
abundance: NA
v_gene: TRBV4-3

CDR3nt: TGTGCCAGCAGTTACGCCGGGGGCTACGAGCAGTACTTC
CDR3aa: CASSYAGGYEQYF
j_gene: TRBJ2-7
d_gene: NA
abundance: NA
v_gene: TRBV6-6

CDR3nt: TGCGCCAGCGGCGTGTTGGCCGGGACAGGGGAGTTTAGCACAGATACGCAGTATTTT
CDR3aa: CASGVLAGTGEFSTDTQYF
j_gene: TRBJ2-3
d_gene: TRBD1
abundance: many
v_gene: TRBV4-1

CDR3nt: TGCGCCAGCAGCCAAGGGGTAGGGGGGAACTATGGCTACACCTTC
CDR3aa: CASSQGVGGNYGYTF
j_gene: TRBJ1-2
d_gene: NA
abundance: NA
v_gene: TRBV4-1

CDR3nt: TGTGCCAGCGAAGACGCACGGGGGTACAATGAGCAGTTCTTC
CDR3aa: CASEDARGYNEQFF
j_gene: TRBJ2-1
d_gene: NA
abundance: NA
v_gene: TRBV19

CDR3nt: TGTGCCTGGAAAGGACAGGGCAATGAGCAGTTCTTC
CDR3aa: CAWKGQGNEQFF
j_gene: TRBJ2-1
d_gene: TRBD1
abundance: NA
v_gene: TRBV30

CDR3nt: TGTGCCAGCAGTTTCGATAGGGAGACCCAGTACTTC
CDR3aa: CASSFDRETQYF
j_gene: TRBJ2-5
d_gene: NA
abundance: NA
v_gene: TRBV28

CDR3nt: TGTGCCAGCAGTCGAGGGGACCAAGAGACCCAGTACTTC
CDR3aa: CASSRGDQETQYF
j_gene: TRBJ2-5
d_gene: NA
abundance: NA
v_gene: TRBV6-6

CDR3nt: TGTGCCAGCAGAGGGACTAGCGGGGGGACAGATACGCAGTATTTT
CDR3aa: CASRGTSGGTDTQYF
j_gene: TRBJ2-3
d_gene: TRBD2
abundance: NA
v_gene: TRBV2

CDR3nt: TGCGCCAGCAGTCCTCCCCCGGGGGTCGCGAACACCGGGGAGCTGTTTTTT
CDR3aa: CASSPPPGVANTGELFF
j_gene: TRBJ2-2
d_gene: NA
abundance: many
v_gene: TRBV23-1

CDR3nt: TGTGCCAGCGCAAGGGAGGGGGCGGAGACCCAGTACTTC
CDR3aa: CASAREGAETQYF
j_gene: TRBJ2-5
d_gene: NA
abundance: NA
v_gene: TRBV6-1

CDR3nt: TGTGCCTGGAGTGTACAGGGTTACTCCTACGAGCAGTACTTC
CDR3aa: CAWSVQGYSYEQYF
j_gene: TRBJ2-7
d_gene: NA
abundance: NA
v_gene: TRBV30

CDR3nt: TGTGCCAGTAAGCGGGACTCCTACGAGCAGTACTTC
CDR3aa: CASKRDSYEQYF
j_gene: TRBJ2-7
d_gene: TRBD2
abundance: NA
v_gene: TRBV6-6

CDR3nt: TGTGCCATCGCTCCCGGGACAGGGGACACTGAAGCTTTCTTT
CDR3aa: CAIAPGTGDTEAFF
j_gene: TRBJ1-1
d_gene: TRBD1
abundance: NA
v_gene: TRBV10-3

CDR3nt: TGTGCCAGCAGTTTACGATTGGGGTCTGGGGCCAACGTCCTGACTTTC
CDR3aa: CASSLRLGSGANVLTF
j_gene: TRBJ2-6
d_gene: NA
abundance: once
v_gene: TRBV27

CDR3nt: TGTGCCACCAGCCTGGAGGGTATAAGCAATCAGCCCCAGCATTTT
CDR3aa: CATSLEGISNQPQHF
j_gene: TRBJ1-5
d_gene: NA
abundance: NA
v_gene: TRBV15

CDR3nt: TGTGCCAGCAGCAGGGACCAAACCTACGAGCAGTACTTC
CDR3aa: CASSRDQTYEQYF
j_gene: TRBJ2-7
d_gene: NA
abundance: NA
v_gene: TRBV7-9

CDR3nt: TGCGCCAGCAGACCCGACAGTAACACTGAAGCTTTCTTT
CDR3aa: CASRPDSNTEAFF
j_gene: TRBJ1-1
d_gene: NA
abundance: NA
v_gene: TRBV10-2

CDR3nt: TGTGCCAGCAGCTTCGGGGTGAGGAGCACTGAAGCTTTCTTT
CDR3aa: CASSFGVRSTEAFF
j_gene: TRBJ1-1
d_gene: NA
abundance: NA
v_gene: TRBV7-2

CDR3nt: TGTGCCAGCTCACCACAAAACGGGAGGGCCCAAGAGACCCAGTACTTC
CDR3aa: CASSPQNGRAQETQYF
j_gene: TRBJ2-5
d_gene: TRBD2
abundance: few
v_gene: TRBV18

CDR3nt: TGTGCCAGCAGCTTGGAGGGGGCGCTCGTCGGTGAAGCTTTCTTT
CDR3aa: CASSLEGALVGEAFF
j_gene: TRBJ1-1
d_gene: TRBD1
abundance: NA
v_gene: TRBV5-4

CDR3nt: TGTGCCTGGAGTGGGGGGGTGGAAGAGACCCAGTACTTC
CDR3aa: CAWSGGVEETQYF
j_gene: TRBJ2-5
d_gene: NA
abundance: NA
v_gene: TRBV30

CDR3nt: TGTGCCAGCTCGCATAACTCCTACGAGCAGTACTTC
CDR3aa: CASSHNSYEQYF
j_gene: TRBJ2-7
d_gene: NA
abundance: NA
v_gene: TRBV18

CDR3nt: TGTGCTAGCAGCAGGGGCCTGAAAGAGACCCAGTACTTC
CDR3aa: CASSRGLKETQYF
j_gene: TRBJ2-5
d_gene: NA
abundance: NA
v_gene: TRBV7-7

CDR3nt: TGTGCCAGCAGCTTGTGGGACAGGGGGCTGGAAAAACTGTTTTTT
CDR3aa: CASSLWDRGLEKLFF
j_gene: TRBJ1-4
d_gene: TRBD1
abundance: NA
v_gene: TRBV7-2

CDR3nt: TGTGCCAGCAGTTCTGAGGGGATGAACACTGAAGCTTTCTTT
CDR3aa: CASSSEGMNTEAFF
j_gene: TRBJ1-1
d_gene: NA
abundance: NA
v_gene: TRBV4-2

CDR3nt: TGTGCCAGCGCCCGGACAGGGTACGGCACTGAAGCTTTCTTT
CDR3aa: CASARTGYGTEAFF
j_gene: TRBJ1-1
d_gene: TRBD1
abundance: few
v_gene: TRBV6-4

CDR3nt: TGTGCCAGCATAGGGCCTCATAGCGGGGGGTTGCGGACGTACGAGCAGTACTTC
CDR3aa: CASIGPHSGGLRTYEQYF
j_gene: TRBJ2-7
d_gene: TRBD2
abundance: NA
v_gene: TRBV2

CDR3nt: TGTGCCAGCAGCTTAGGGCCTAGCAATCAGCCCCAGCATTTT
CDR3aa: CASSLGPSNQPQHF
j_gene: TRBJ1-5
d_gene: NA
abundance: NA
v_gene: TRBV7-2

CDR3nt: TGTGCCAGCAGCGTAGAGGGCGGGAGGGGCACAGATACGCAGTATTTT
CDR3aa: CASSVEGGRGTDTQYF
j_gene: TRBJ2-3
d_gene: TRBD2
abundance: NA
v_gene: TRBV9

CDR3nt: TGTGCCAGCACCCAGGGGTTCCGCTACGAGCAGTACTTC
CDR3aa: CASTQGFRYEQYF
j_gene: TRBJ2-7
d_gene: NA
abundance: NA
v_gene: TRBV6-1

CDR3nt: TGTGCCAGCTCTCTCCGGGGGCTTTCCGTCGATGAGCAGTTCTTC
CDR3aa: CASSLRGLSVDEQFF
j_gene: TRBJ2-1
d_gene: NA
abundance: NA
v_gene: TRBV2

CDR3nt: TGTGCCAGCAGTCTACCTAGCGGGGGGGCCTCCTACAATGAGCAGTTCTTC
CDR3aa: CASSLPSGGASYNEQFF
j_gene: TRBJ2-1
d_gene: TRBD2
abundance: NA
v_gene: TRBV28

CDR3nt: TGTGCCAGTAGTATAGTGGAAAAGGGCCTCGGCTATGGCTACACCTTC
CDR3aa: CASSIVEKGLGYGYTF
j_gene: TRBJ1-2
d_gene: NA
abundance: NA
v_gene: TRBV19

CDR3nt: TGTGCCAGCAGTGATGCGAGGGGAGAACCCCTCCACTTT
CDR3aa: CASSDARGEPLHF
j_gene: TRBJ1-6
d_gene: NA
abundance: NA
v_gene: TRBV6-1

CDR3nt: TGTGCCAGCAGTGGACAGGGGGCGAATAATTCACCCCTCCACTTT
CDR3aa: CASSGQGANNSPLHF
j_gene: TRBJ1-6
d_gene: TRBD1
abundance: few
v_gene: TRBV6-1

CDR3nt: TGTGCCAGCTCACCGACAAGGTTCAACGAGCAGTACTTC
CDR3aa: CASSPTRFNEQYF
j_gene: TRBJ2-7
d_gene: NA
abundance: NA
v_gene: TRBV18

CDR3nt: TGCGCCAGCAGCCAAGATCGGAAAGCGGGGGGTTTCACAGATACGCAGTATTTT
CDR3aa: CASSQDRKAGGFTDTQYF
j_gene: TRBJ2-3
d_gene: TRBD2
abundance: NA
v_gene: TRBV4-3

CDR3nt: TGTGCCAGTAAGGGGCAGGGTACGGATTCACCCCTCCACTTT
CDR3aa: CASKGQGTDSPLHF
j_gene: TRBJ1-6
d_gene: NA
abundance: NA
v_gene: TRBV19

CDR3nt: TGTGCCAGCACCCCGCAGGGGGGCGGAGAGACCCAGTACTTC
CDR3aa: CASTPQGGGETQYF
j_gene: TRBJ2-5
d_gene: NA
abundance: NA
v_gene: TRBV7-2

CDR3nt: TGCGCCAGCAGCCAAACTCCGATAGCGGCCTCTGGCACAGATACGCAGTATTTT
CDR3aa: CASSQTPIAASGTDTQYF
j_gene: TRBJ2-3
d_gene: NA
abundance: NA
v_gene: TRBV4-3

CDR3nt: TGTGCCAGCCCTCCGGGACAGGGGGCATGGCAGCCCCAGCATTTT
CDR3aa: CASPPGQGAWQPQHF
j_gene: TRBJ1-5
d_gene: TRBD1
abundance: few
v_gene: TRBV6-1

CDR3nt: TGTGCCAGCAGTTACAGGGACAGGGGAAGAAATGAGCAGTTCTTC
CDR3aa: CASSYRDRGRNEQFF
j_gene: TRBJ2-1
d_gene: TRBD1
abundance: NA
v_gene: TRBV6-5

CDR3nt: TGTGCCAGCAGCCCTGCCCAGGCACGAAGTAGCGGGAGGCTGGAGGATACGCAGTATTTT
CDR3aa: CASSPAQARSSGRLEDTQYF
j_gene: TRBJ2-3
d_gene: TRBD2
abundance: few
v_gene: TRBV7-8

CDR3nt: TGTGCCATCGGGGGTGGGGCTAGCATATTTAGCACAGATACGCAGTATTTT
CDR3aa: CAIGGGASIFSTDTQYF
j_gene: TRBJ2-3
d_gene: NA
abundance: NA
v_gene: TRBV10-3

CDR3nt: TGTGCCAGCTCACCGGGCGGACAGGGGAACGAGCAGTACTTC
CDR3aa: CASSPGGQGNEQYF
j_gene: TRBJ2-7
d_gene: TRBD1
abundance: NA
v_gene: TRBV18